This TCR beta chain was documented in a study of blood T cell repertoires in COVID-19. Looking at the study overall: Specimens from acute and convalescent COVID-19 originated in the United States, Italy and Spain. Sources were T cells, B-cell-depleted T cells, or PBMCs; the material itself was cDNA or gDNA.

As originally analysed: It was from reference gene primer amplification that nucleated cell counts were estimated. Data came from immunoSEQ multiplex PCR; TCRdb stores just in-frame clones and leaves some out. Clone size and V and J calls were adopted from that table, with D and trimming inferred from the DNA. The sample lists hundreds of thousands of clones, roughly 90% seen once, with about 2.9% in the top ten. CDR3 length: 13 amino acids. The ends were cut back, 7 bases at V and 3 bases at J, with 10 bases in the middle. Looked up from germline, CDR1 is SGHNT and CDR2 is YYREEE (reference sequence).

The receptor comes from a woman aged 25-40 years with COVID-19, enrolled during active disease. Sequencing input: peripheral blood. The J gene is TRBJ2-2, the V gene TRBV5-4; no reliable D call. The CDR3 here is CASHELDTGELFF. The CDR3 bases are TGTGCCAGCCATGAGTTGGACACCGGGGAGCTGTTTTTT.